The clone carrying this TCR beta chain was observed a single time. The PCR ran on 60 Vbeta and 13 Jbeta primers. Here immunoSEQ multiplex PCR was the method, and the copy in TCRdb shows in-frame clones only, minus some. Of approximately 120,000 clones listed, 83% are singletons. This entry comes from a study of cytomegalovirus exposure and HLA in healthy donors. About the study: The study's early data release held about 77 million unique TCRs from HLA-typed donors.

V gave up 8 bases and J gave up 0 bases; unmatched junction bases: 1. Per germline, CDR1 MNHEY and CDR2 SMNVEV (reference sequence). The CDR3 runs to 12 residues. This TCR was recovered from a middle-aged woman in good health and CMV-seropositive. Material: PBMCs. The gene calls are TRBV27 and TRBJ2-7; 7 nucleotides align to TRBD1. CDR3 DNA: TGTGCCAGCGGGACAGTCTCCTACGAGCAGTACTTC. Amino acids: CASGTVSYEQYF.